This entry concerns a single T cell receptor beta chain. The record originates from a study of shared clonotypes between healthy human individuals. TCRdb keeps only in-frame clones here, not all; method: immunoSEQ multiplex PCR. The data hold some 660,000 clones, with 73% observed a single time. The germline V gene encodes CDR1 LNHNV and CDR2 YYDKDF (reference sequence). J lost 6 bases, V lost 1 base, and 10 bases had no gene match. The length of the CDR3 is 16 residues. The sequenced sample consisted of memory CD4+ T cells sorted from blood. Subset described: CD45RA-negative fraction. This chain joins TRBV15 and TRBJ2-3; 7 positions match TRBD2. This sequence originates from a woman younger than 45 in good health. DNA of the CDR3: TGTGCCACCAGCAGAGCGGGACTACGAGCCCCCGATACGCAGTATTTT. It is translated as CATSRAGLRAPDTQYF.